This TCR beta chain was sequenced for a study of PD-1 blockade in classical Hodgkin lymphoma. General study points: Possibly reflecting disease activity or prior therapy, repertoire differences have causes that remain undefined.

Sequenced by immunoSEQ multiplex PCR; TCRdb stores in-frame clones only, minus some. The table shows more than 30,000 clones, with 77% occurring only once. Time point here: cycle 4 day 1 (C4D1), after more than five weeks of nivolumab. Every patient had relapsed following autologous stem cell transplantation, and cohorts differed in brentuximab vedotin exposure. This clone was detected only once. Its antigen remains unknown. Trimming cost V 2 bases and J 0 bases, with 14 bases left between them. CDR1 is SGHTA and CDR2 is FQGTGA in the germline V gene. This CDR3 comprises 17 residues. The sample in question was peripheral blood mononuclear cells (PBMCs), obtained before the fourth cycle of nivolumab. The chain combines TRBV7-3 with TRBJ2-1, with a tentative D call TRBD1 (7 bases). The receptor was derived from a human donor with classical Hodgkin lymphoma. This CDR3 reads CASSLYVRDSSYNEQFF. In DNA, the CDR3 is TGTGCCAGCAGCTTATATGTGCGGGACAGCTCCTACAATGAGCAGTTCTTC.